What follows are 15 T cell receptor beta chains derived from one specimen sequenced in a study of blood T cell repertoires in COVID-19. Sequencing used immunoSEQ multiplex PCR; TCRdb keeps in-frame clones, though not all of them. The sample holds roughly 49,000 clones, around 84% seen once. Sequencing input: peripheral blood. These receptors were taken from a man older than 75 with active COVID-19.

The chain couples TRBV25-1 to TRBJ2-7; TRBD2 agrees at 7 bases. J lost 2 bases, V lost 6 bases, and 7 bases had no gene match. Germline CDR1 MGHDK, CDR2 SYGVNS. The CDR3 is 14 amino acids. The chain's CDR3 is CASSYSGQAYEQYF. The CDR3 DNA reads TGTGCCAGCAGCTATAGCGGGCAAGCCTACGAGCAGTACTTC.

The chain has TRBV14 and TRBJ1-6; 7 nucleotides match TRBD1. Germline CDR1 is SGHDN and CDR2 is FVKESK. This CDR3 is 15 amino acids long. The junction had 7 bases not matched to a gene; V was cut back by 4 bases and J by 7 bases. The CDR3 sequence is CASSLGGTANSPLHF. The CDR3 DNA reads TGTGCCAGCAGCCTAGGTGGGACAGCAAATTCACCCCTCCACTTT.

This clone was seen once. The V gene is TRBV5-6, the J gene TRBJ2-1; weak D call: TRBD2 (6 bases). V lost 0 bases and J 5 bases, leaving 12 bases between the germline ends. The length of the CDR3 is 15 residues. Germline loops: CDR1 SGHDT, CDR2 YYEEEE. The CDR3 is CASSLASGLNNEQFF. CDR3 in DNA: TGTGCCAGCAGCTTGGCAAGCGGGCTCAACAATGAGCAGTTCTTC. Drawing the rest from reference TRBV5-6 and TRBJ2-1, the complete variable domain is DAGVTQSPTHLIKTRGQQVTLRCSPKSGHDTVSWYQQALGQGPQFIFQYYEEEERQRGNFPDRFSGHQFPNYSSELNVNALLLGDSALYLCASSLASGLNNEQFFGPGTRLTVL.

This chain connects TRBV9 to TRBJ2-1; the D gene is possibly TRBD1 (6 bases). Germline CDR1 reads SGDLS; CDR2 reads YYNGEE. V shed 4 bases and J shed 6 bases, with 14 bases lying between them. This CDR3 contains 14 residues. The CDR3 spells CASSPRTVANEQFF. CDR3 DNA sequence: TGTGCCAGCAGCCCACGGACAGTCGCCAATGAGCAGTTCTTC.

This clone is a singleton in its sample. This sequence joins TRBV25-1 and TRBJ2-2; perhaps TRBD2 as D (6 bases). The CDR3 spans 15 residues. The V end lost 4 bases, the J end lost 4 bases, and 13 bases lay between the germline ends. Germline V CDR1 and CDR2: MGHDK, SYGVNS. The CDR3 spells CASSATGLITGELFF. CDR3 DNA sequence: TGTGCCAGCAGTGCAACGGGACTCATCACCGGGGAGCTGTTTTTT.

The table lists this clone with a few counts. The rearrangement uses TRBV28 and TRBJ1-1; D not certain. CDR3 length: 13 residues. Germline CDR1 and CDR2: MDHEN and SYDVKM. The V end lost 5 bases, the J end lost 0 bases, and 7 bases lay between the germline ends. CDR3 nucleotide sequence: TGTGCCAGCAGTCCGAGATTGAACACTGAAGCTTTCTTT. It yields the protein CASSPRLNTEAFF.

The CDR3 nucleotides are TGTGCCAGCAGCCCCAGGACAGGTGGGGGCTACGAGCAGTACTTC. Amino acids: CASSPRTGGGYEQYF. This rearrangement joins TRBV7-7 to TRBJ2-7, with TRBD1 identical over 7 bases. CDR1 and CDR2 (germline): SSHAT, FNYEAQ (reference sequence). The CDR3 spans 15 residues. V lost 5 bases to trimming and J lost 3 bases; unmatched junction nucleotides: 10.

This clone is classed as medium-sized. V usage is TRBV10-3 and J usage is TRBJ2-7; 15 bases are shared with TRBD2. The ends lost 5 bases at V and 5 bases at J; junction bases unmatched: 10. Germline loops: CDR1 ENHRY, CDR2 SYGVKD. The CDR3 runs 17 residues. This CDR3 reads CAISTAGTSGRTDEQYF. The CDR3 DNA is TGTGCCATCAGTACTGCCGGGACTAGCGGGAGGACCGACGAGCAGTACTTC.

CDR3 nucleotides: TGTGCCAGCAGCTCGGGGCTAGCGGGAAATGAGCAGTTCTTC. Encoded protein: CASSSGLAGNEQFF. The chain couples TRBV13 to TRBJ2-1; 9 nucleotides align to TRBD2. The germline V gene encodes CDR1 PRHDT and CDR2 FYEKMQ (reference sequence). This CDR3 is 14 amino acids long. Trimming removed 4 bases from V and 7 bases from J; junction bases left unmatched: 5.

J is TRBJ1-6 and V is TRBV2, with D tentatively TRBD1 (6 bases). The CDR3 sequence is 13 residues long. Per germline, CDR1 SNHLY and CDR2 FYNNEI. Trimming took off 11 bases at V and 7 bases at J, with 15 bases between the two ends. CDR3 nucleotide sequence: TGTGCCGGGGTTGGACAGCCAAATTCACCCCTCCACTTT. Encoded protein: CAGVGQPNSPLHF.

This clone was detected once. The chain employs TRBV5-5 and TRBJ1-1; 8 positions match TRBD1. Germline V CDR1 and CDR2: SGHKS, YYEKEE (reference sequence). V lost 0 bases and J lost 4; bases outside the gene matches: 5. The CDR3 runs to 15 residues. The CDR3 protein is CASSLDPGGRTEAFF. The CDR3 DNA reads TGTGCCAGCAGCTTGGATCCAGGGGGCCGCACTGAAGCTTTCTTT.

The rearrangement uses TRBV27 and TRBJ2-7, with TRBD1 matching 10 bases. The CDR3 extends over 19 amino acids. V lost 2 bases, J lost 2 bases, and 15 bases stayed unmatched. Germline CDR1 and CDR2: MNHEY and SMNVEV (reference sequence). As DNA, the CDR3 is TGTGCCAGCAGTTTACCTCCCGGGACAGGGGCCACTCGGACCTACGAGCAGTACTTC. Its protein is CASSLPPGTGATRTYEQYF.

This sequence joins TRBV24-1 and TRBJ2-1; TRBD1 matches 7 bases. V trimming: 1 base; J trimming: 12 bases; junction bases outside the gene matches: 5. Germline CDR1 KGHDR, CDR2 SFDVKD. The CDR3 loop spans 13 amino acids. CDR3 in amino acids: CATSDFTGDTQFF. The CDR3 DNA sequence: TGTGCCACCAGTGATTTTACAGGGGACACGCAGTTCTTC.

This clone rates as medium-sized. This chain joins TRBV6-6 and TRBJ1-4; 10 bases match TRBD1. J was trimmed by 5 bases and V by 0 bases; bases with no gene match: 0. Looked up from germline, CDR1 is MNHNY and CDR2 is SVGAGI (reference sequence). The CDR3 runs to 15 residues. CDR3 sequence: CASSYSGQGNEKLFF. The DNA of the CDR3 is TGTGCCAGCAGTTACTCGGGACAGGGGAATGAAAAACTGTTTTTT.

In DNA, the CDR3 is TGTGCCAGCAGCCGAGCGACAGGGGGGGGGACCCAGTACTTC. Translating gives CASSRATGGGTQYF. J is TRBJ2-5 and V is TRBV4-2; 9 bases fit TRBD1. Germline V gene sequence: CDR1 LGHNA, CDR2 YNFKEQ. V trimming: 4 bases; J trimming: 7 bases; junction bases outside the gene matches: 7. This CDR3 is built from 14 residues.